This T cell receptor (beta chain) is from a study of human thymus T cells. The germline V and J ends were trimmed by 5 bases and 7 bases, with 20 bases remaining between them. The CDR3 is made up of 15 amino acids. Germline CDR1 is SGHTA and CDR2 is FQGNSA. Surgeons resected thymus tissue during corrective heart surgery. Healthy Finnish infants having corrective surgery for congenital heart defects served as donors. This table comes from immunoSEQ multiplex PCR, and its TCRdb copy is limited to in-frame clones, with some not included. The sample has 55,000 to 85,000 clones; over 85% are singletons. The sequence derives from a girl less than two years old with a congenital heart defect but otherwise immunologically healthy. Sequencing was carried out using thymus tissue. V usage is TRBV7-2 and J usage is TRBJ1-2, with D perhaps matching TRBD1 (6 bases). CDR3 in amino acids: CASSGRPETGCGYTF. DNA for the CDR3: TGTGCCAGCAGCGGTCGTCCGGAGACAGGCTGTGGCTACACCTTC.